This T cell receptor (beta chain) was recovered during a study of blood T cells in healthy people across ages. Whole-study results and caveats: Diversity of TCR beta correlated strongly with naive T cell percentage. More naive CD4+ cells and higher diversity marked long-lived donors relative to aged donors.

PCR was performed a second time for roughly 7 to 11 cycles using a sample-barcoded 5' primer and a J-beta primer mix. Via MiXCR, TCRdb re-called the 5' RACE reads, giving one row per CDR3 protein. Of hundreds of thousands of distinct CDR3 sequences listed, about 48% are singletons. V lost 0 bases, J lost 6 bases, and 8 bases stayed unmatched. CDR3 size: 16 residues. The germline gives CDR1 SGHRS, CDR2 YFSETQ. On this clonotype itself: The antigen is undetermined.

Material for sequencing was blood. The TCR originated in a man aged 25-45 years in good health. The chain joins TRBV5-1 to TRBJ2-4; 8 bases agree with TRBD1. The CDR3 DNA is TGCGCCAGCAGCTTGGCCGGGACAGGTGGAGCAAACATTCAGTACTTC. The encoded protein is CASSLAGTGGANIQYF.